The clone carrying this T cell receptor beta chain was recorded a few times. The CDR3 is 12 amino acids. V was cut by 5 bases and J by 8 bases, with 12 bases left in between. The V gene's germline CDR1 is MDHEN and CDR2 SYDVKM. This record belongs to a study of blood T cell repertoires in COVID-19. Across the whole study: COVID-19 samples, acute and convalescent, were from the United States, Italy and Spain. PBMCs, B-cell-depleted T cells, or T cells were the source of the cDNA or gDNA that made up the material.

Under the authors' procedure: Amplification with reference gene primers provided the estimates of nucleated cell counts. TCRdb's table, derived via immunoSEQ multiplex PCR, lists solely in-frame clones and lacks some. V, J and clone size were drawn from that table, and D and trimming were deduced from the DNA. This repertoire shows under 200,000 clones, 74% found once; its top ten account for less than 3%. This receptor was identified in an elderly woman with acute or convalescent COVID-19. The sequenced sample was peripheral blood. V gene TRBV28 combines with J gene TRBJ1-1; possible D gene TRBD1, 6 bases. The DNA for the CDR3 is TGTGCCAGCAGTGCCCAGGGGAAAGAAGCTTTCTTT. Protein sequence: CASSAQGKEAFF.